This TCR beta chain comes out of a study of T cell responses to AZD1222 COVID-19 vaccine. Broader study findings: Compared with day 0, the breadth and depth of the Spike-specific TCR repertoire rose significantly after two doses of AZD1222. Clonal diversity may have been underestimated in mostly white British donors. Across the whole spike, CD4 TCRs peaked at regions 160-218 and 743-854.

On this clone itself: No antigen is known for it.

This table comes from immunoSEQ multiplex PCR, and its TCRdb copy is limited to in-frame clones, with some not included. The data hold about 180,000 clones, with roughly 94% observed a single time. This clonotype originated in an adult who received the AZD1222 COVID-19 vaccine. The sequencing used peripheral blood, collected 28 days after the second AZD1222 dose.

CDR3 coding DNA: TGTGCCAGCAGCTTGGTGGGTCACAACACTGAAGCTTTCTTT. Translated, it gives CASSLVGHNTEAFF. V is TRBV5-4 and J is TRBJ1-1; the D is unclear. Per the germline V gene, CDR1 is SGHNT and CDR2 is YYREEE (reference sequence). V lost 0 bases and J 2 bases, leaving 8 bases between the germline ends. CDR3 size: 14 residues.